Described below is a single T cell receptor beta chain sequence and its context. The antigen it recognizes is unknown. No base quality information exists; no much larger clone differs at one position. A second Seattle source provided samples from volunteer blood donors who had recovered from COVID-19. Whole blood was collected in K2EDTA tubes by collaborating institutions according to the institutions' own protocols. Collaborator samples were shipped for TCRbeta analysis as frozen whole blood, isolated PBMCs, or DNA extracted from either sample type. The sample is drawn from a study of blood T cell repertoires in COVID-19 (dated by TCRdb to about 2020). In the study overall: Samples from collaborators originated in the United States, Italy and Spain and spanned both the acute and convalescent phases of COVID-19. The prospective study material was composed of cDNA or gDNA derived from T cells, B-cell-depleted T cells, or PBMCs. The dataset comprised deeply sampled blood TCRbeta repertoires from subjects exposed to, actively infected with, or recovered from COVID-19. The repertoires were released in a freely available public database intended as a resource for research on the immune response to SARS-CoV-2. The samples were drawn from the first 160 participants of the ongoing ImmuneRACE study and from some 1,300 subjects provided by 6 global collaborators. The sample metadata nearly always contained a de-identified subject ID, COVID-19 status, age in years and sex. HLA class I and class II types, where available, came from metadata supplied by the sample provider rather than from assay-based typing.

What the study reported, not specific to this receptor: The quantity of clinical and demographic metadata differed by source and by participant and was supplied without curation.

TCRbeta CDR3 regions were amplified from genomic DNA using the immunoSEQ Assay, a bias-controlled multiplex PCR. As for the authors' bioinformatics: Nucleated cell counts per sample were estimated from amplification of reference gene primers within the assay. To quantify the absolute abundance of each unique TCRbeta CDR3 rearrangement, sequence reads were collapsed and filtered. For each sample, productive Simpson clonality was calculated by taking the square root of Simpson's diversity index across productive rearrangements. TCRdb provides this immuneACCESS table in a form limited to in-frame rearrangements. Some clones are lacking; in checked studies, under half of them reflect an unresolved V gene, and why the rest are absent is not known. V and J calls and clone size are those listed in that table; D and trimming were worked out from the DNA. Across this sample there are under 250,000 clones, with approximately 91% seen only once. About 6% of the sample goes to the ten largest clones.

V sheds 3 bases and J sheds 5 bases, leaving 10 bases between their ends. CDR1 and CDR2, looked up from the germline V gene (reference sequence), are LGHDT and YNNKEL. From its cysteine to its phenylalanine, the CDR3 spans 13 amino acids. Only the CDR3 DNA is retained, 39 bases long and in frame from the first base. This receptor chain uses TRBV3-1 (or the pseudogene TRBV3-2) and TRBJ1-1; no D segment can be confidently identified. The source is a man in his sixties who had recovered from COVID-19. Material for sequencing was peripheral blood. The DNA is TGTGCCAGCAGCCAGCGAAGTTGGACTGAAGCTTTCTTT. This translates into CASSQRSWTEAFF.